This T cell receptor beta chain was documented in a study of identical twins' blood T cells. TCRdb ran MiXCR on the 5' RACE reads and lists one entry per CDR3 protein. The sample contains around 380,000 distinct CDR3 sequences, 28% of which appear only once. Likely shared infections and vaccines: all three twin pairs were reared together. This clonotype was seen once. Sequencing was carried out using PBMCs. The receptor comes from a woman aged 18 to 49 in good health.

CDR3 DNA: TGTGCCAGCAGGGAACATCTTTCCGGGGAGCTGTTTTTT. Translation: CASREHLSGELFF. The chain couples TRBV2 to TRBJ2-2; D unresolved. Trimming removed 6 bases from V and 6 bases from J, with 11 bases in between. CDR1 SNHLY and CDR2 FYNNEI come from the germline V gene. The CDR3 length is 13 residues.